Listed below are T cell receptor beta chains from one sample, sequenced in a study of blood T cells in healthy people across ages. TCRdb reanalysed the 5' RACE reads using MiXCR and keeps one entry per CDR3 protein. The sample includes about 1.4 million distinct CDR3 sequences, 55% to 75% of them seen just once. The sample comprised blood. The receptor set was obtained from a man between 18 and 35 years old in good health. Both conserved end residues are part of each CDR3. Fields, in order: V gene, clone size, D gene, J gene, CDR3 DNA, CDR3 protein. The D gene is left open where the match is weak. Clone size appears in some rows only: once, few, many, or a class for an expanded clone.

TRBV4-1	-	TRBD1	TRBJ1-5	TGCGCCAGCAGCCAAGACCCACAGGGGGTAGAGCAGCCCCAGCATTTT	CASSQDPQGVEQPQHF
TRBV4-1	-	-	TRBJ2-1	TGCGCCAGCAGCCAAGATCCAGGGGTGGAAAAGTCGGTTCGGCACAATGAGCAGTTCTTC	CASSQDPGVEKSVRHNEQFF
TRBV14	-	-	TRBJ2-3	TGTGCCAGCAGCCAAGCGACGAGCCTCACCTCGAGTACGCAGTATTTT	CASSQATSLTSSTQYF
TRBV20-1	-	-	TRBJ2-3	TGCAGTGCCAGCATTGGGGACCTTAGTGCGGATACGCAGTATTTT	CSASIGDLSADTQYF
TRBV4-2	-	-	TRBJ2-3	TGTGCCAGCAGCCAAGATAGGTTAGCGGTCACAGATACGCAGTATTTT	CASSQDRLAVTDTQYF
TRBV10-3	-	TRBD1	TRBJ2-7	TGTGCCACTTCCGGGACAGCGTCCTACGAGCAGTACTTC	CATSGTASYEQYF
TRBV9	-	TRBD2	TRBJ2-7	TGTGCCAGCAGCGATAGCGGGGGGCTCGACGAGCAGTACTTC	CASSDSGGLDEQYF
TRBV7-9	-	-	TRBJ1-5	TGTGCCAGCAGCAAGACAGAAGCTGATCAGCCCCAGCATTTT	CASSKTEADQPQHF
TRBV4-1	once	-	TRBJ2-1	TGCGCCAGCAGCCAAGTGGGCAGGGGCAATGAGCAGTTCTTC	CASSQVGRGNEQFF
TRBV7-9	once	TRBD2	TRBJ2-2	TGTGCCAGCAGCCCAAAACTAGCGGGGGCCCTCCTTTGGGCCGGGGAGCTGTTTTTT	CASSPKLAGALLWAGELFF
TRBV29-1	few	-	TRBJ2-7	TGCAGCGCTTTAGAGGGGAGTGGAACCTACGAGCAGTACTTC	CSALEGSGTYEQYF
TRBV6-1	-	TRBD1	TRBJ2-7	TGTGCCAGCAGGGAGGGACAGGGTAGTTCCTACGAGCAGTACTTC	CASREGQGSSYEQYF
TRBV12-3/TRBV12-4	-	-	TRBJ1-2	TGTGCCAGCAGCCCCACCCTAAACTATGGCTACACCTTC	CASSPTLNYGYTF
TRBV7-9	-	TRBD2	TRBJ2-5	TGTGCCAGCAGCTTCCTTCCTAGCGGGCCTCTAGGAGAGACCCAGTACTTC	CASSFLPSGPLGETQYF
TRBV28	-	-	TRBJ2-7	TGTGCCAGCAGTCCTTATGAGATGTACGAGCAGTACTTC	CASSPYEMYEQYF
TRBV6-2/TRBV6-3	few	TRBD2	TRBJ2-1	TGTGCCAGCAGTACCACGACTAGCCCTTCGACTAGGAGCTCCTACAATGAGCAGTTCTTC	CASSTTTSPSTRSSYNEQFF
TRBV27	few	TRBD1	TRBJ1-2	TGTGCCAGCAGTTCCACCACAAAGACAGGGAATGGCTACACCTTC	CASSSTTKTGNGYTF
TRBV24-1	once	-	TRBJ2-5	TGTGCCACCAGTGAGGATTACAATGAGCAGTACTTC	CATSEDYNEQYF
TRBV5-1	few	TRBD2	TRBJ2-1	TGCGCCAGCAGCTTGATGGGGACTAGTCCCAATGAGCAGTTCTTC	CASSLMGTSPNEQFF
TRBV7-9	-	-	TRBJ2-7	TGTGCCAGCAGCTTCGCCCTTGGGGGCGGGAGCTCCTACGAGCAGTACTTC	CASSFALGGGSSYEQYF
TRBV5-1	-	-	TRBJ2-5	TGCGCCAGCATTCCGGGACCCCCATTGGGAGAGACCCAGTACTTC	CASIPGPPLGETQYF
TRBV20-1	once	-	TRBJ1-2	TGCAGTGCTAGGACTAAGGGACGGCCGGCTAACTATGGCTACACCTTC	CSARTKGRPANYGYTF
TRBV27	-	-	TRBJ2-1	TGTGCCAGCGGACGCTATGAGCAGTTCTTC	CASGRYEQFF
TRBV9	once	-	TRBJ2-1	TGTGCCAGCAGCGTAGGACTCGGCTGGGCGTACAATGAGCAGTTCTTC	CASSVGLGWAYNEQFF
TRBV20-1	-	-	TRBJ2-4	TGCAGTGCTACGGGGGGCGGGGACATTCAGTACTTC	CSATGGGDIQYF
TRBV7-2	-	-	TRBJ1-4	TGTGCCAGCAGCGAAGGGGCACTAATAAAGGAAAAACTGTTTTTT	CASSEGALIKEKLFF
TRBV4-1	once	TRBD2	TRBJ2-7	TGCGCCAGCAGCCAATGGACTAGCGGGAGGTACGAGCAGTACTTC	CASSQWTSGRYEQYF
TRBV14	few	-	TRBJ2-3	TGTGCCAGCAGCCTTCTAGCCGGGCCGAGGCGCGCAGATACGCAGTATTTT	CASSLLAGPRRADTQYF
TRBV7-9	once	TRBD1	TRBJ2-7	TGTGCCAGCAAACAGGGGGCTAACTACGAGCAGTACTTC	CASKQGANYEQYF
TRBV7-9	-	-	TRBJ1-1	TGTGCCAGCAGCGCGGGGGAGGGGCCGCCAGACTACGAAGCTTTCTTT	CASSAGEGPPDYEAFF
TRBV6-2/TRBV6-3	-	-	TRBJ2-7	TGTGCCAGCAGTTCCCCGGACGGGTACTACGAGCAGTACTTC	CASSSPDGYYEQYF
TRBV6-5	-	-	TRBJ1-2	TGTGCCAGCAGTTTAGGTGGGGGGCCGACTAACTATGGCTACACCTTC	CASSLGGGPTNYGYTF
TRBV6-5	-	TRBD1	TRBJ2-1	TGTGCCAGCAGAGGGACAGGGAGGAATGAGCAGTTCTTC	CASRGTGRNEQFF
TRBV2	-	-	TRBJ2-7	TGTGCCAGCAGTGAAGCGCTTCTCGGGGAGGAGTACTTC	CASSEALLGEEYF
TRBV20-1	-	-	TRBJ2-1	TGCAGTGCTAGAGACGGGAGCTCCAATGAGCAGTTCTTC	CSARDGSSNEQFF
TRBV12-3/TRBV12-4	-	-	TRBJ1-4	TGTGCCAGTACCCCCGGGGCAACTAATGAAAAACTGTTTTTT	CASTPGATNEKLFF
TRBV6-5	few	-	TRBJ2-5	TGTGCCAGCAGTCGGAGTTGGCTAGAGACCCAGTACTTC	CASSRSWLETQYF
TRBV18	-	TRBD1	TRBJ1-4	TGTGCCAGCTCACCCAGGGGGCGCGACGAAAAACTGTTTTTT	CASSPRGRDEKLFF
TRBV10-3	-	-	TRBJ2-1	TGTGCCATCAGTGGCTCCGACCCATACAATGAGCAGTTCTTC	CAISGSDPYNEQFF
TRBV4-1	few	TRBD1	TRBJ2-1	TGCGCCAGCAGCCAAGTCGAAGGGGGCGATGAGCAGTTCTTC	CASSQVEGGDEQFF
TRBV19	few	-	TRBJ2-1	TGTGCCAGTAGGGGGGGCCGATACAATGAGCAGTTCTTC	CASRGGRYNEQFF
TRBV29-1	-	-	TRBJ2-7	TGCAGCGCCCGCTGGACGGGTTCGGGCGAGCAGTACTTC	CSARWTGSGEQYF